A few counts support the clone carrying this T cell receptor (beta chain). Its antigen is as yet unknown. Primers for the PCR totalled 60 Vbeta and 13 Jbeta. Generated by immunoSEQ multiplex PCR, the TCRdb table keeps only in-frame clones and is missing some. The sample includes about 94,000 clones, 6% to 9% of them seen just once. With V trimmed by 2 bases and J by 3 bases, 9 bases remained unmatched. Germline assignment: CDR1 MNHEY and CDR2 SMNVEV (reference sequence). The CDR3 spans 16 residues. The source of the sample is a study of cytomegalovirus exposure and HLA in healthy donors. Turning to the study itself: Falling in the Caucasian-associated ancestry cluster were roughly 86% of 300 to 500 genotyped donors. Regarding the study as a whole: Excluded: some indistinguishable V segments such as TRBV6-2 and TRBV6-3. A later analysis found TCR association rates differed by HLA locus, highest for DRB1 and lowest for HLA-C. Judged likely to be a sequencing artifact was a cluster of highly shared sequence variants.

This sequence joins TRBV27 and TRBJ1-2; 7 nucleotides line up with TRBD1. Sequencing was performed on PBMCs. The sequence derives from a man aged 45 to 65 in good health and CMV-seronegative. The CDR3 protein is CASSLRKTGLDYGYTF. The CDR3 DNA sequence: TGTGCCAGCAGTTTAAGGAAGACAGGGTTGGACTATGGCTACACCTTC.